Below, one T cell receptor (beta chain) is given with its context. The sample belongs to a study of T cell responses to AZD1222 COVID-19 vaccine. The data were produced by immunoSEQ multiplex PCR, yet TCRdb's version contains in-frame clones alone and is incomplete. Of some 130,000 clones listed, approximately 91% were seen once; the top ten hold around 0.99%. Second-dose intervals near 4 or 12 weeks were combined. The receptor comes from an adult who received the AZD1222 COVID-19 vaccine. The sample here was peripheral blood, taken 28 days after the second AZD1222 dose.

The CDR3 region has the DNA TGTGCCAGCAGCCAAAACAGGGAGAGTGATCAGCCCCAGCATTTT. Its protein product is CASSQNRESDQPQHF. This chain joins TRBV3-1 (or the pseudogene TRBV3-2) and TRBJ1-5; the D gene is possibly TRBD1 (6 bases). The germline gives CDR1 LGHDT, CDR2 YNNKEL (reference sequence). The CDR3 totals 15 residues. V lost 2 bases to trimming and J lost 5 bases, with 13 bases between them.